This T cell receptor (beta chain) was sequenced in a study of cytomegalovirus exposure and HLA in healthy donors. General study points: CMV antigen specificity was confirmed in vitro for a few CMV-associated chains. The study put under 200 TCR beta chains on its list as cytomegalovirus-associated. Later analysis found that TCR beta chains associated with HLA were more clonally expanded than other, equally common chains. Exclusion as indistinguishable affected some V segments, including TRBV6-2 and TRBV6-3.

The CDR3 is 15 residues long. Germline V lookup: CDR1 SGHTA, CDR2 FQGTGA. V was cut by 0 bases and J by 0 bases, with 6 bases left in between. The PCR made use of 60 Vbeta and 13 Jbeta primers. Profiling relied on immunoSEQ multiplex PCR, and the TCRdb table lists in-frame clones only, not all of them. The sample has 130,000 to 150,000 clones, around 81% seen once. With regard to this clone: Its antigen is still unknown.

The source material was PBMCs. The chain carries TRBV7-3 and TRBJ1-3, with no clear D. This receptor was taken from a male donor in good health and CMV-seronegative. CDR3 coding DNA: TGTGCCAGCAGCTTAACTGGGCTCTCTGGAAACACCATATATTTT. Translating it yields CASSLTGLSGNTIYF. The entire variable domain, with the rest obtained from reference TRBV7-3 and TRBJ1-3, is as follows: GAGVSQTPSNKVTEKGKYVELRCDPISGHTALYWYRQSLGQGPEFLIYFQGTGAADDSGLPNDRFFAVRPEGSVSTLKIQRTERGDSAVYLCASSLTGLSGNTIYFGEGSWLTVV.